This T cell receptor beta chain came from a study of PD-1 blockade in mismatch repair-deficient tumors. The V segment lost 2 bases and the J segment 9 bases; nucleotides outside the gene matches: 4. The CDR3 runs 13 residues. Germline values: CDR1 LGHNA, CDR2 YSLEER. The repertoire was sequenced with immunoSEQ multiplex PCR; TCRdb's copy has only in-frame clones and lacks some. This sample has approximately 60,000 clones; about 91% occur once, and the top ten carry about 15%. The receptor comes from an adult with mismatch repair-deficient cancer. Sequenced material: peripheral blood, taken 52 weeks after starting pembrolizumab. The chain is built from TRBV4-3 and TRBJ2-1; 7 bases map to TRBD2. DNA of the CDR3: TGCGCCAGCAGCCAAATCGGACTAGTTGAGCAGTTCTTC. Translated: CASSQIGLVEQFF.